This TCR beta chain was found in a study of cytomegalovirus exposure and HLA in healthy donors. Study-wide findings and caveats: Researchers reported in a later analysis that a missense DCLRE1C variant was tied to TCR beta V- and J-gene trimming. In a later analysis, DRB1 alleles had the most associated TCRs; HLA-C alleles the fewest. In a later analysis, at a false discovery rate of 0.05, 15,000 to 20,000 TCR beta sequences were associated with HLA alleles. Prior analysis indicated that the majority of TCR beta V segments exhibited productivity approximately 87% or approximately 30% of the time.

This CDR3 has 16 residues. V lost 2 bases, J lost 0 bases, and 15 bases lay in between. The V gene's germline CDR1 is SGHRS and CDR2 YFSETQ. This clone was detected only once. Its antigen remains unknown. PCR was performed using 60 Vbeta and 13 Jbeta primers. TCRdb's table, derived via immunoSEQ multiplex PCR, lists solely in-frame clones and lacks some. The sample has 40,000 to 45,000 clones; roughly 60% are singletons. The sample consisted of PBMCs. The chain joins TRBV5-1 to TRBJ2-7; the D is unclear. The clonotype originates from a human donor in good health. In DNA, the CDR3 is TGCGCCAGCAGCTTAGGAACAGCTGGATTCTCCTACGAGCAGTACTTC. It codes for CASSLGTAGFSYEQYF.